What follows is one TCR beta chain and its context. What it binds is not known. This sample stems from a study of cytomegalovirus exposure and HLA in healthy donors. Only in-frame clones appear in the TCRdb table, and some are missing; sequencing was by immunoSEQ multiplex PCR. The data contain about 76,000 clones, roughly 94% of them singletons. Study-level points and caveats: According to a subsequent analysis, TCR clusters identified in the first cohort showed a tendency to co-occur across the 100 to 150 validation repertoires. It was reportedly the case that the classifier diagnosed cytomegalovirus status with high specificity and sensitivity.

The CDR3 spans 13 residues. V was trimmed by 5 bases and J by 1 base, leaving 8 bases between them. CDR1 and CDR2 from the germline V gene are MNHEY and SVGAGI. Donors came from a validation cohort of over a hundred subjects, distinct from the first 666-subject cohort. This rearrangement joins TRBV6-5 to TRBJ1-1; the D gene is possibly TRBD1 (6 bases). The receptor was isolated from a young woman in good health and CMV-seropositive. The sample comprised PBMCs. The CDR3 region is CASSPTGNTEAFF. CDR3 in DNA: TGTGCCAGCAGTCCGACAGGGAACACTGAAGCTTTCTTT.